This TCR beta chain appears in the sequencing data of a study of blood T cell repertoires in COVID-19. Background on the study: Samples of COVID-19 (acute and convalescent) were obtained from the United States, Italy and Spain. From T cells, B-cell-depleted T cells, or PBMCs came the material, which was cDNA or gDNA.

As regards this clone: One end of the junction fails to match germline, which may point to a read error.

Source study methods: Reference gene primer amplification yielded estimated nucleated cell counts. Measured with immunoSEQ multiplex PCR; TCRdb has only the in-frame clones, and not every one. Clone size and V and J calls were adopted from that table, with D and trimming inferred from the DNA. In the table there are some 110,000 clones, approximately 85% of which are singletons. CDR1 is KGHSH and CDR2 is LQKENI in the germline V gene. The CDR3 is made up of 15 amino acids. J is TRBJ2-3 and V is TRBV18; 8 nucleotides line up with TRBD1. Sequencing was carried out using peripheral blood. This TCR came from a man aged 60 to 75 with acute or convalescent COVID-19. In DNA, the CDR3 is TGTGCCAGCTCTCCACAGACAGGGGGCACAGATACGCAGTATTTT. Its translation is CASSPQTGGTDTQYF.